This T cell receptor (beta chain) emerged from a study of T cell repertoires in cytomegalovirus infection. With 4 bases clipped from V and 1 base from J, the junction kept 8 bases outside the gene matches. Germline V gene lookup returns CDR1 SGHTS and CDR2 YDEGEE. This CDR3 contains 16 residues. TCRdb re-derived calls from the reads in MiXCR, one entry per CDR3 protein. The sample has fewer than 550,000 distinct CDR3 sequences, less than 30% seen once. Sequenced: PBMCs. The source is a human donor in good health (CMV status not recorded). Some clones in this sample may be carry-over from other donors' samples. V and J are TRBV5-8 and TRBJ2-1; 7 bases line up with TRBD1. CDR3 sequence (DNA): TGTGCCAGCAGCGTGGGAAGGGGGCTTTCCTACAATGAGCAGTTCTTC. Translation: CASSVGRGLSYNEQFF.